The clone carrying this TCR beta chain is a singleton in its sample. Antigen unknown. One end of the junction does not line up with germline, which may come from a read error. Blood CD4+ CD25-high CD127-low regulatory T cells supplied the genomic DNA template. This sample stems from a study of regulatory and conventional T cells in RAG deficiency. Study observations and caveats: Omenn patients showed >90% Treg-Tconv overlap and shorter CDR3 lengths.

Clones were sequenced by immunoSEQ multiplex PCR, and TCRdb holds only the in-frame ones, with some missing. The sample consists of 7,000 to 10,000 clones, around 93% of them appearing once. These data were also filed under a second study, of regulatory T cells. From that report: Amplification used 52 TRBV primers and 13 TRBJ primers.

The sample taken for sequencing was CD127- CD25+ CD4+ Tregs sorted from blood. This sequence was found in a human donor in good health.

The CDR3 DNA follows: TGTGCCAGCAGTAGGGGAATAACGGGAGAGGCCCAGTACTTC. Its translation: CASSRGITGEAQYF. V gene TRBV6-5 combines with J gene TRBJ2-5; tentative D call: TRBD2 (6 bases). Germline-derived CDR1 and CDR2 are MNHEY and SVGAGI. CDR3 size: 14 residues.